These 7 T cell receptor beta chains share one sample of origin, sequenced in a study of T cell clonality in common variable immunodeficiency. Measured with immunoSEQ multiplex PCR; TCRdb has only the in-frame clones, and not every one. The specimen gives about 43,000 clones without singletons; the ten biggest hold around 2.1%. Input material: peripheral blood mononuclear cells. Source of these receptors: a person aged 18-70 years in good health.

As concerns this clone: A junction end diverges from the germline sequence, so it may reflect a read error. The CDR3 extends 3 residues past the end of the read, so its final part is completed from the germline J gene. The V gene is TRBV7-7, the J gene TRBJ2-3; 11 positions agree with TRBD2. CDR1 is SSHAT and CDR2 is FNYEAQ in the germline V gene (reference sequence). CDR3 length: 15 residues. CDR3 protein: CASSLSGGVKETQYF. The sequenced part of the CDR3 DNA is TGTGCTAGCAGCCTTAGCGGGGGGGTGAAAGAGACG.

This clone has at least ten counts. Read coverage stops 3 residues before the CDR3 terminus; the germline J gene supplies the remainder. V is TRBV30 and J is TRBJ1-1, with 7 bases identical to TRBD1. This CDR3 has 13 amino acids. CDR1 is GTSNPN, CDR2 SVGIG, per germline (reference sequence). V gave up 4 bases and J gave up 7 bases; unmatched junction bases: 9. This CDR3 reads CAWTTGRRSEAFF. CDR3 bases read: TGTGCCTGGACGACAGGGAGGAGGAGTGAA.

This clone was observed many times. The CDR3 is cut off 3 residues early in the read; its end comes from the germline J gene. This chain joins TRBV12-3 or TRBV12-4 and TRBJ1-1; 8 nucleotides agree with TRBD1. CDR3 size: 14 residues. With V trimmed by 5 bases and J by 3 bases, 5 bases remained unmatched. CDR3 in amino acids: CASSGQGKDTEAFF. CDR3 DNA, as far as it was read: TGTGCCAGCAGTGGACAGGGTAAGGACACTGAA.

This clone was seen ten or more times. CDR3 amino acids: CAWSATGQYNSPLHF. CDR3 bases read: TGTGCCTGGAGTGCTACCGGACAGTATAATTCACCC. This chain joins TRBV30 and TRBJ1-6, with a weak D call TRBD1 (6 bases). Sequencing ends 3 residues short of the CDR3 end; the germline J gene provides the rest. V was shortened by 1 base and J by 4 bases, with 11 bases between the two germline ends. The germline CDR1 and CDR2 sequences are GTSNPN and SVGIG (reference sequence). The CDR3 covers 15 residues.

In its sample, this clone was seen many times. The read ends 3 residues early relative to the CDR3; the germline J gene fills the gap. The rearrangement links TRBV20-1 to TRBJ2-3, with TRBD2 as a possible D gene (6 bases). Germline CDR1 is DFQATT and CDR2 is SNEGSKA (reference sequence). The CDR3 is 16 amino acids. V was clipped by 3 bases and J by 4 bases, with 20 bases between them. CDR3 sequence reads: CSASSPLTGGADTQYF. The CDR3 DNA, read in part, is TGCAGTGCTAGCTCCCCCCTCACGGGCGGGGCAGATACG.

There are many counts of this clone. Read coverage stops 3 residues before the CDR3 terminus; the germline J gene supplies the remainder. The chain combines TRBV5-1 with TRBJ1-2; TRBD1 matches at 7 bases. The CDR3 length is 13 residues. CDR1 is SGHRS and CDR2 is YFSETQ in the germline V gene. V trimming: 4 bases; J trimming: 3 bases; junction bases outside the gene matches: 3. CDR3 in amino acids: CASSVGTDYGYTF. The CDR3 bases that were read are TGCGCCAGCAGCGTAGGGACAGACTATGGC.

This clone has a count of ten or more. The sequenced CDR3 bases are TGTGCCAGCAGCCAAGGACAGTTGAACACCGGGGAG. Translating gives CASSQGQLNTGE. From start to end, the CDR3 is CASSQGQLNTGELFF. This chain uses TRBV11-2 with TRBJ2-2; D is perhaps TRBD1 (6 bases). The sequence runs out 3 residues before the end of the CDR3; the remainder is reconstructed from the germline J gene. This CDR3 region has 15 residues. Trimming stripped 5 bases from V and 1 base from J, with 11 bases between. CDR1 and CDR2 from the germline V gene are SGHAT and FQNNGV.